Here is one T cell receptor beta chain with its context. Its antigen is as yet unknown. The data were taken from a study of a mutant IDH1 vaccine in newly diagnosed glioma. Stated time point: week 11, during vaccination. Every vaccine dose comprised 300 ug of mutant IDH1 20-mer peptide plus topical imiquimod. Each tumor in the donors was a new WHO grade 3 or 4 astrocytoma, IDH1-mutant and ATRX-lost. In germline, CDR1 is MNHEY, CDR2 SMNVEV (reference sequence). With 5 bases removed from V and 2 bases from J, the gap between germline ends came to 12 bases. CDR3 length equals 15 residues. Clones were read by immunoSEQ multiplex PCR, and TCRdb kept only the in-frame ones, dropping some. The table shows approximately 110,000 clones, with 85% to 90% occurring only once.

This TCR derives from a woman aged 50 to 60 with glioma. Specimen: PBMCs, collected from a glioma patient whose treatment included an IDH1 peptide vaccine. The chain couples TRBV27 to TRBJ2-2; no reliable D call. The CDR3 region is CASSRWEINTGELFF. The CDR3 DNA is TGTGCCAGCAGTCGATGGGAAATCAACACCGGGGAGCTGTTTTTT.